This TCR beta chain is drawn from a study of identical twins. Each cDNA held unique molecular identifiers, and template switching gave it a universal primer site. TCRdb itself ran the 5' RACE reads through MiXCR, one entry per CDR3 protein. The sample has about 660,000 distinct CDR3 sequences, around 8.6% seen once; the top ten hold approximately 0.89%. Unmatched junction bases numbered 3, after V lost 7 bases and J lost 1 base. The V gene's germline CDR1 is SQVTM and CDR2 ANQGSEA. The CDR3 contains 14 residues. Broader study findings: Cord blood's abundant beta clonotypes had fewer insertions, unlike memory repertoires.

This clonotype has ten or more counts. Its antigen is unknown. The same sample was also studied in work on yellow fever vaccine responses in identical twins.

The sequencing input was PBMCs. This rearrangement joins TRBV29-1 to TRBJ2-3; 12 bases are shared with TRBD2. The TCR comes from a woman aged 18-29 years in good health. The CDR3 loop reads CSGTSGTGTDTQYF. CDR3 bases: TGCAGCGGGACTAGCGGGACAGGCACAGATACGCAGTATTTT.